These 31 T cell receptor beta chains originate from one sample sequenced in a study of shared clonotypes between healthy human individuals. Assay used: immunoSEQ multiplex PCR; TCRdb lists only in-frame clones, some missing. The sample lists roughly 570,000 clones, 95% to 98% occurring once. Naive CD8 cells, CD45RO-negative and positively selected for CCR7, excluded terminally differentiated effector memory CD45RA+ cells. Material: naive CD8+ T cells sorted from blood. The receptors come from a young man in good health.

The V and J genes are TRBV10-3 and TRBJ2-3; TRBD2 matches at 14 bases. The CDR3 runs 18 residues. Germline-derived CDR1 and CDR2 are ENHRY and SYGVKD. V trimming: 0 bases; J trimming: 6 bases; junction bases outside the gene matches: 8. The CDR3 reads CAISESAGLAGVGDTQYF. DNA for the CDR3: TGTGCCATCAGTGAGTCGGCGGGACTAGCGGGAGTCGGGGATACGCAGTATTTT.

The chain uses TRBV7-9 and TRBJ1-1; TRBD1 matches 7 bases. V trimming: 7 bases; J trimming: 0 bases; junction bases outside the gene matches: 14. Germline V gene data show CDR1 as SEHNR and CDR2 as FQNEAQ (reference sequence). The CDR3 runs to 17 residues. CDR3 nucleotide sequence: TGTGCCAGCACCCCGCGGGACAGTCAATCCATGAACACTGAAGCTTTCTTT. Its protein product is CASTPRDSQSMNTEAFF.

The chain joins TRBV29-1 to TRBJ2-4; 7 nucleotides align to TRBD2. V was clipped by 5 bases and J by 10 bases; unmatched bases: 17. Germline V gives CDR1 SQVTM, CDR2 ANQGSEA. The CDR3 runs to 15 residues. DNA for the CDR3: TGCAGCGTTTCGGAAGCGGGACGCCGGACCGTTATTCAGTACTTC. This codes for CSVSEAGRRTVIQYF.

The chain is built from TRBV7-9 and TRBJ2-7; 7 bases line up with TRBD1. Germline lookup yields CDR1 SEHNR and CDR2 FQNEAQ (reference sequence). The CDR3 contains 18 residues. The V and J ends lost 4 bases and 0 bases, in that order; junction bases with no gene match: 15. The CDR3 DNA is TGTGCCAGCAGCTCCGGGACAGACGATAACTTGAGCTCCTACGAGCAGTACTTC. This translates into CASSSGTDDNLSSYEQYF.

The DNA for the CDR3 is TGCGCCAGCAGCCTAAGTTCTGAGCGGGAGGTTCCAGATACGCAGTATTTT. Amino acid sequence: CASSLSSEREVPDTQYF. The chain uses TRBV4-1 and TRBJ2-3, with 9 bases fitting TRBD2. Germline lookup yields CDR1 MGHRA and CDR2 YSYEKL. This CDR3 comprises 17 residues. V dropped 4 bases and J dropped 4; count of bases not matched to a gene: 12.

Here the CDR3 reads CSVLAVAGELFF. The CDR3 region has the DNA TGCAGCGTCCTAGCGGTGGCCGGGGAGCTGTTTTTT. This chain links TRBV29-1 with TRBJ2-2; 7 bases align to TRBD2. From germline, CDR1 is SQVTM and CDR2 ANQGSEA. This CDR3 is built from 12 residues. V trimming: 6 bases; J trimming: 6 bases; junction bases outside the gene matches: 4.

This chain joins TRBV29-1 and TRBJ2-1; D may match TRBD1 or TRBD2 (5 bases each). CDR3 size: 15 residues. V lost 1 base and J lost 3, with 13 bases in between. The germline CDR1 and CDR2 sequences are SQVTM and ANQGSEA. In DNA form, the CDR3 reads TGCAGCGTTGAAGGCCGGGACCAAATCTACAATGAGCAGTTCTTC. Its protein product is CSVEGRDQIYNEQFF.

The chain combines TRBV7-9 with TRBJ2-1, with TRBD2 identical over 13 bases. Germline V gives CDR1 SEHNR, CDR2 FQNEAQ (reference sequence). CDR3 length: 17 residues. V lost 6 bases and J lost 4; bases outside the gene matches: 9. CDR3 nucleotide sequence: TGTGCCAGCAGTTGGACTAGCGGGAGTATGATATACAATGAGCAGTTCTTC. Translated, it gives CASSWTSGSMIYNEQFF.

The V gene is TRBV18, the J gene TRBJ2-3, with a weak D call TRBD2 (5 bases). CDR1 is KGHSH, CDR2 LQKENI, per germline. The CDR3 is 14 residues long. The V end was cut by 10 bases, the J end by 3 bases, with 17 bases between. The DNA of the CDR3 is TGTGCCATTCCCGGAGAGAGAGGGACAGATACGCAGTATTTT. Translating it yields CAIPGERGTDTQYF.

This chain connects TRBV18 to TRBJ2-1, with 10 bases identical to TRBD2. V shed 3 bases, J shed 8 bases, and the junction held 13 bases outside the gene matches. Germline V lookup: CDR1 KGHSH, CDR2 LQKENI. The length of the CDR3 is 17 residues. The CDR3 DNA reads TGTGCCAGCTCACCCCTCGACTGGACTAGCGGAGCGTATGAGCAGTTCTTC. Its protein is CASSPLDWTSGAYEQFF.

The chain employs TRBV18 and TRBJ2-1; TRBD2 matches at 13 bases. The V gene end was trimmed by 3 bases and the J gene end by 8 bases; junction bases not matched to a gene: 7. From germline, CDR1 is KGHSH and CDR2 LQKENI. This CDR3 has 16 residues. The CDR3 loop is CASSPYGTSGTYEQFF. The CDR3 DNA follows: TGTGCCAGCTCACCCTATGGGACTAGCGGGACATATGAGCAGTTCTTC. Complete variable domain (other parts from reference TRBV18 and TRBJ2-1): NAGVMQNPRHLVRRRGQEARLRCSPMKGHSHVYWYRQLPEEGLKFMVYLQKENIIDESGMPKERFSAEFPKEGPSILRIQQVVRGDSAAYFCASSPYGTSGTYEQFFGPGTRLTVL.

CDR3 amino acids: CASSERSPDRATNEQFF. CDR3 DNA sequence: TGTGCCAGCAGTGAACGGAGTCCGGACAGGGCCACCAATGAGCAGTTCTTC. The rearrangement uses TRBV2 and TRBJ2-1; 8 nucleotides line up with TRBD1. The V segment lost 2 bases and the J segment 6 bases; nucleotides outside the gene matches: 12. CDR3 length: 17 residues. Per germline, CDR1 SNHLY and CDR2 FYNNEI.

This clone has a single count. The chain has TRBV7-8 and TRBJ2-5; TRBD2 matches 11 bases. Germline V gives CDR1 SGHVS, CDR2 FQNEAQ. The CDR3 loop spans 15 amino acids. V was pared by 5 bases and J by 5 bases, with 7 bases of the junction left unmatched. The chain's CDR3 is CASSRSTSGMETQYF. The CDR3 region has the DNA TGTGCCAGCAGCCGCTCGACTAGCGGGATGGAGACCCAGTACTTC.

The rearrangement joins TRBV15 to TRBJ2-6; D remains ambiguous. Germline CDR1 LNHNV, CDR2 YYDKDF (reference sequence). The CDR3 length is 16 residues. V was shortened by 6 bases and J by 0 bases, with 12 bases between the two germline ends. The CDR3 spells CATSYVLSSGANVLTF. The CDR3 DNA sequence: TGTGCCACCAGTTATGTCCTAAGCTCTGGGGCCAACGTCCTGACTTTC.

V is TRBV15 and J is TRBJ2-1, with TRBD2 matching over 9 bases. Germline CDR1 reads LNHNV; CDR2 reads YYDKDF (reference sequence). The CDR3 totals 15 residues. V was clipped by 3 bases and J by 8 bases; unmatched bases: 8. The CDR3 DNA reads TGTGCCACCAGCAGGTGGCGGGAGGGCCCTCATGAGCAGTTCTTC. The encoded protein is CATSRWREGPHEQFF. Looking up the rest from reference TRBV15 and TRBJ2-1 gives the full variable domain: DAMVIQNPRYQVTQFGKPVTLSCSQTLNHNVMYWYQQKSSQAPKLLFHYYDKDFNNEADTPDNFQSRRPNTSFCFLDIRSPGLGDTAMYLCATSRWREGPHEQFFGPGTRLTVL.

The chain has TRBV29-1 and TRBJ2-5; 12 nucleotides align to TRBD1. The CDR3 is made up of 14 amino acids. The germline gives CDR1 SQVTM, CDR2 ANQGSEA. V trimming: 3 bases; J trimming: 5 bases; junction bases outside the gene matches: 4. In DNA form, the CDR3 reads TGCAGCGTTGACGGGACAGGGGGCGGTGAGACCCAGTACTTC. Amino acids: CSVDGTGGGETQYF.

This sequence joins TRBV4-3 and TRBJ2-2; no firm D call. Germline V gives CDR1 LGHNA, CDR2 YSLEER. The V end lost 2 bases, the J end lost 2 bases, and 9 bases lay between the germline ends. There are 15 residues in the CDR3. CDR3 region: CASSQFPENTGELFF. The CDR3 bases are TGCGCCAGCAGCCAATTTCCGGAAAACACCGGGGAGCTGTTTTTT.

The chain has TRBV19 and TRBJ2-7, with a possible D match to TRBD1 (6 bases). V was trimmed by 10 bases and J by 3 bases, leaving 13 bases between them. From germline, CDR1 is LNHDA and CDR2 SQIVND (reference sequence). This CDR3 spans 12 amino acids. CDR3 residues: CATSKDSYEQYF. As DNA, the CDR3 is TGTGCCACCAGTAAGGACAGCTACGAGCAGTACTTC.

The genes are TRBV11-3 and TRBJ2-1, with TRBD2 matching 13 bases. The junction had 1 base not matched to a gene; V was cut back by 1 base and J by 1 base. The CDR3 length is 17 residues. The germline V gene has CDR1 SGHNT and CDR2 YENEEA. In DNA, the CDR3 is TGTGCCAGCAGCTTAGGGACTAGCGGGAGTTCCTACAATGAGCAGTTCTTC. Amino acid sequence: CASSLGTSGSSYNEQFF.

The chain carries TRBV7-6 and TRBJ2-5; the D gene could be TRBD1 or TRBD2 (5 bases each). This CDR3 comprises 12 residues. V lost 8 bases to trimming and J lost 5 bases, with 12 bases between them. Germline assignment: CDR1 SGHVS and CDR2 FNYEAQ. The CDR3 bases are TGTGCCAGCGGGACGTGGTCCGAGACCCAGTACTTC. Translating gives CASGTWSETQYF.

In this sample, this clone turned up once. This chain connects TRBV5-8 to TRBJ2-7; 13 positions match TRBD2. Germline V gene lookup returns CDR1 SGHTS and CDR2 YDEGEE. J was trimmed by 2 bases and V by 5 bases; bases with no gene match: 4. The CDR3 runs 15 residues. For the CDR3, the DNA is TGTGCCAGCAGTTGGGGACTAGCGGGGACCTACGAGCAGTACTTC. This encodes CASSWGLAGTYEQYF.

The chain is built from TRBV11-2 and TRBJ2-5; TRBD2 matches at 9 bases. The CDR3 has 14 amino acids. From germline, CDR1 is SGHAT and CDR2 FQNNGV. With V trimmed by 6 bases and J by 4 bases, 6 bases remained unmatched. CDR3 loop: CASSTSGRLETQYF. For the CDR3, the DNA is TGTGCCAGCAGTACTAGCGGGCGGCTAGAGACCCAGTACTTC.

This chain uses TRBV27 with TRBJ2-1; 9 bases line up with TRBD2. The CDR3 runs to 17 residues. Trimming removed 8 bases from V and 7 bases from J; junction bases left unmatched: 18. Germline assignment: CDR1 MNHEY and CDR2 SMNVEV (reference sequence). The CDR3 region has the DNA TGTGCCAGCGCCATCGTCGGTGTGGCGGGAGGGCCGAATGAGCAGTTCTTC. Translated, it gives CASAIVGVAGGPNEQFF.

This rearrangement joins TRBV27 to TRBJ2-7, with no clear D. The ends were cut back, 6 bases at V and 2 bases at J, with 14 bases in the middle. CDR1 is MNHEY and CDR2 is SMNVEV in the germline V gene (reference sequence). The CDR3 extends over 14 amino acids. CDR3 in amino acids: CASRSSMDPYEQYF. CDR3 DNA sequence: TGTGCCAGCAGGAGTTCAATGGACCCCTACGAGCAGTACTTC.

The chain employs TRBV5-1 and TRBJ2-6; maybe TRBD2 (5 bases). V was trimmed by 5 bases and J by 4 bases, leaving 13 bases between them. Germline CDR1 reads SGHRS; CDR2 reads YFSETQ. This CDR3 is 15 amino acids long. For the CDR3, the DNA is TGCGCCAGCAGTTCTGAGGGAACCGGGGCCAACGTCCTGACTTTC. Protein: CASSSEGTGANVLTF.

A few counts support this clone. The chain combines TRBV2 with TRBJ2-7; D unresolved. CDR1 is SNHLY and CDR2 is FYNNEI in the germline V gene. This CDR3 spans 12 amino acids. V lost 1 base, J lost 9 bases, and 10 bases lay in between. The CDR3 loop is CASSEGNGWQYF. In DNA form, the CDR3 reads TGTGCCAGCAGTGAAGGGAACGGGTGGCAGTACTTC.

The rearrangement links TRBV29-1 to TRBJ2-7, with 8 bases that match TRBD2. With 4 bases clipped from V and 1 base from J, the junction kept 6 bases outside the gene matches. From germline, CDR1 is SQVTM and CDR2 ANQGSEA. This CDR3 has 14 amino acids. The CDR3 region is CSVAGSGKSYEQYF. The CDR3 region has the DNA TGCAGCGTTGCGGGTAGCGGGAAATCCTACGAGCAGTACTTC.

The V gene is TRBV7-9, the J gene TRBJ2-7, with 7 positions matching TRBD1. CDR1 is SEHNR and CDR2 is FQNEAQ in the germline V gene (reference sequence). The CDR3 is 15 amino acids. V shed 5 bases, J shed 0 bases, and the junction held 7 bases outside the gene matches. The CDR3 coding sequence is TGTGCCAGCAGCGAGAGGACAGGCACCTCCTACGAGCAGTACTTC. Its protein product is CASSERTGTSYEQYF.

This rearrangement joins TRBV19 to TRBJ2-7; 10 bases agree with TRBD2. Germline V lookup: CDR1 LNHDA, CDR2 SQIVND (reference sequence). V dropped 5 bases and J dropped 2; count of bases not matched to a gene: 9. The CDR3 extends over 16 amino acids. CDR3 sequence reads: CASSVSSGSSPYEQYF. CDR3 DNA: TGTGCCAGTAGTGTCTCTAGCGGGAGCAGTCCCTACGAGCAGTACTTC.

The chain combines TRBV5-8 with TRBJ2-2, with 8 bases that match TRBD2. Trimming cost V 4 bases and J 7 bases; bases outside gene matches: 12. The germline gives CDR1 SGHTS, CDR2 YDEGEE. The CDR3 has 16 amino acids. CDR3 nucleotide sequence: TGTGCCAGCAGCCCTAAACCCAGCGGGAGAGTCGGGGAGCTGTTTTTT. Protein: CASSPKPSGRVGELFF.

The chain has TRBV4-1 and TRBJ2-7; the match to TRBD2 covers 9 bases. The CDR3 has 16 residues. CDR1 is MGHRA, CDR2 YSYEKL, per germline. With V trimmed by 1 base and J by 6 bases, 10 bases remained unmatched. The CDR3 region is CASSQGVAGAYLEQYF. The CDR3 region has the DNA TGCGCCAGCAGCCAAGGTGTAGCGGGAGCTTATCTCGAGCAGTACTTC.